Detailed here is one TCR beta chain. The entry originates in a study of blood T cell repertoires in COVID-19. Whole-study context: Donors in the United States, Italy and Spain gave samples during acute or convalescent COVID-19.

Produced via immunoSEQ multiplex PCR; TCRdb's table is partial and in-frame only. Of fewer than 450,000 clones listed, less than 95% were seen once; the top ten hold 0.6%. CDR3 length: 15 residues. CDR1 SGHRS and CDR2 YFSETQ come from the germline V gene. V lost 5 bases and J 0 bases, leaving 12 bases between the germline ends. Participant reports of clinical history set cohort assignment. Recovery among Cohort 3 donors was established by two negative PCRs, clearance, or symptom resolution. The chain combines TRBV5-1 with TRBJ1-3, with D perhaps matching TRBD1 (5 bases). Specimen: PBMCs or T cells enriched from blood (not recorded which). This receptor was obtained from a man between 18 and 35 years old who had recovered from COVID-19. CDR3 bases: TGCGCCAGCAGACTTGACAGCCGCTCTGGAAACACCATATATTTT. Residues: CASRLDSRSGNTIYF.